Listed below are T cell receptor beta chains from one sample, sequenced in a study of blood T cell repertoires in COVID-19. The table came from immunoSEQ multiplex PCR; TCRdb's copy has only in-frame clones and leaves some out. The sample comprises 100,000 or so clones, roughly 92% of which are singletons, and more than 1.5% rests with the top ten. Sequenced sample: peripheral blood. The origin of the receptors is a woman between 45 and 60 years old with COVID-19, enrolled during active disease. Each CDR3 is given with its conserved first and last residue. D genes are given only for firm matches. Only part of the rows carry a size: once, few, many, or a class if the clone is expanded.

J gene: TRBJ1-2; V gene: TRBV11-2; clone size: -; D gene: -; CDR3 DNA: TGTGCCAGCAGCTTAGGGCTTGGGGGCAACTATGGCTACACCTTC; CDR3 protein: CASSLGLGGNYGYTF
J gene: TRBJ2-3; V gene: TRBV19; clone size: -; D gene: TRBD1; CDR3 DNA: TGTGCCAGTAGTATGGGGACAGGAACCTTCACAGATACGCAGTATTTT; CDR3 protein: CASSMGTGTFTDTQYF
J gene: TRBJ2-2; V gene: TRBV5-1; clone size: -; D gene: -; CDR3 DNA: TGCGCCAGCAGCTTGGAAGGGGTGACCGGGGAGCTGTTTTTT; CDR3 protein: CASSLEGVTGELFF
J gene: TRBJ2-2; V gene: TRBV12-2; clone size: -; D gene: -; CDR3 DNA: TGTGCAAGTCGCTTAGTGAGGCCAAGGGGTGACACCGGGGAGCTGTTTTTT; CDR3 protein: CASRLVRPRGDTGELFF
J gene: TRBJ1-3; V gene: TRBV28; clone size: -; D gene: -; CDR3 DNA: TGTGCCAGCAGTCAGGTGGACAAGAAAAGTGGAAACACCATATATTTT; CDR3 protein: CASSQVDKKSGNTIYF
J gene: TRBJ2-3; V gene: TRBV6-5; clone size: once; D gene: TRBD1; CDR3 DNA: TGTGCCAGCAGGCTCGGCGAACAGGGGGCCCATACGCAGTATTTT; CDR3 protein: CASRLGEQGAHTQYF
J gene: TRBJ2-5; V gene: TRBV7-2; clone size: -; D gene: TRBD2; CDR3 DNA: TGTGCCAGCAGCTTATCGGGAGGGCGAGAGACCCAGTACTTC; CDR3 protein: CASSLSGGRETQYF
J gene: TRBJ2-2; V gene: TRBV28; clone size: -; D gene: -; CDR3 DNA: TGTGCCAGCAGTCCAGGGGGGTCCGGGGAGCTGTTTTTT; CDR3 protein: CASSPGGSGELFF
J gene: TRBJ1-1; V gene: TRBV7-9; clone size: -; D gene: TRBD1; CDR3 DNA: TGTGCCAGCAGCTTCCTAACAGGGGACCCCATTAGCGGTGAAGCTTTCTTT; CDR3 protein: CASSFLTGDPISGEAFF
J gene: TRBJ1-2; V gene: TRBV15; clone size: few; D gene: TRBD1; CDR3 DNA: TGTGCCACCAGCAGAGATACCGGCTGGGACAGGGGTGGATACTATGGCTACACCTTC; CDR3 protein: CATSRDTGWDRGGYYGYTF
J gene: TRBJ1-2; V gene: TRBV11-3; clone size: -; D gene: TRBD1; CDR3 DNA: TGTGCCAGCAGCTTACCAGCCGGGACAGGGGCCCCTCCTCCTCTCTATGGCTACACCTTC; CDR3 protein: CASSLPAGTGAPPPLYGYTF
J gene: TRBJ2-3; V gene: TRBV5-6; clone size: -; D gene: TRBD1; CDR3 DNA: TGTGCCAGCAGCCGGGACAGCCTCCCCGATACGCAGTATTTT; CDR3 protein: CASSRDSLPDTQYF
J gene: TRBJ1-4; V gene: TRBV5-6; clone size: once; D gene: -; CDR3 DNA: TGTGCCAGCAGCTTGGTGGCAGGGAGGGATGAAAAACTGTTTTTT; CDR3 protein: CASSLVAGRDEKLFF
J gene: TRBJ1-1; V gene: TRBV6-2/TRBV6-3; clone size: once; D gene: -; CDR3 DNA: TGTGCCAGCAGCCCCACTCGACAGCAGAACACTGAAGCTTTCTTT; CDR3 protein: CASSPTRQQNTEAFF
J gene: TRBJ1-1; V gene: TRBV19; clone size: -; D gene: -; CDR3 DNA: TGTGCCAGCGCTCTTGGGGAGGGCACTGAAGCTTTCTTT; CDR3 protein: CASALGEGTEAFF
J gene: TRBJ1-2; V gene: TRBV19; clone size: -; D gene: TRBD1; CDR3 DNA: TGTGCCAGTAGTCAACGGACAGGGGGCGAGGGCGGCGGCTACACCTTC; CDR3 protein: CASSQRTGGEGGGYTF
J gene: TRBJ2-6; V gene: TRBV3-1/TRBV3-2; clone size: -; D gene: -; CDR3 DNA: TGTGCCAGCAGCCATGACCGGGTATCTGGGGCCAACGTCCTGACTTTC; CDR3 protein: CASSHDRVSGANVLTF
J gene: TRBJ1-2; V gene: TRBV19; clone size: -; D gene: TRBD1; CDR3 DNA: TGTGCCAGTAGTAAGGTGACAGGGAATGATAACTATGGCTACACCTTC; CDR3 protein: CASSKVTGNDNYGYTF
J gene: TRBJ1-4; V gene: TRBV5-1; clone size: -; D gene: -; CDR3 DNA: TGCGCCAGCCGTGGACAGCCGGGAGGAAATGAAAAACTGTTTTTT; CDR3 protein: CASRGQPGGNEKLFF
J gene: TRBJ2-3; V gene: TRBV5-1; clone size: -; D gene: -; CDR3 DNA: TGCGCCAGCAGCTTGGCCGCAGATACGCAGTATTTT; CDR3 protein: CASSLAADTQYF
J gene: TRBJ1-1; V gene: TRBV19; clone size: -; D gene: -; CDR3 DNA: TGTGCCAGTACCATGGGGTACGGGGAGGTGGCGACTGAAGCTTTCTTT; CDR3 protein: CASTMGYGEVATEAFF
J gene: TRBJ2-5; V gene: TRBV5-4; clone size: -; D gene: -; CDR3 DNA: TGTGCCAGCAGCCTGCGGGTAGCGGAAGAGACCCAGTACTTC; CDR3 protein: CASSLRVAEETQYF
J gene: TRBJ1-6; V gene: TRBV27; clone size: -; D gene: -; CDR3 DNA: TGTGCCAGCAGGCTAAGATTAAGCTCCTATAATTCACCCCTCCACTTT; CDR3 protein: CASRLRLSSYNSPLHF
J gene: TRBJ1-2; V gene: TRBV19; clone size: once; D gene: -; CDR3 DNA: TGTGCCAGTAGCGACCCCGGGATTTCATGGGGCTACACCTTC; CDR3 protein: CASSDPGISWGYTF
J gene: TRBJ2-7; V gene: TRBV5-8; clone size: -; D gene: -; CDR3 DNA: TGTGCCAGCAGCTTGCCAGTTAAAGGAGATCAGCAGTACTTC; CDR3 protein: CASSLPVKGDQQYF
J gene: TRBJ1-1; V gene: TRBV7-6; clone size: -; D gene: TRBD1; CDR3 DNA: TGTGCCAGCAGCTTATACGCAACTCTAACAGGGGAGGCTGAAGCTTTCTTT; CDR3 protein: CASSLYATLTGEAEAFF
J gene: TRBJ1-3; V gene: TRBV4-3; clone size: -; D gene: TRBD1; CDR3 DNA: TGCGCCAGCAGCCCTCAGACAGGGTGGATCGGAAACACCATATATTTT; CDR3 protein: CASSPQTGWIGNTIYF
J gene: TRBJ2-1; V gene: TRBV5-1; clone size: -; D gene: TRBD2; CDR3 DNA: TGCGCCAGCAGCTTGGGCCGAGGGACTAGCGGGGGGGCAAAATACAATGAGCAGTTCTTC; CDR3 protein: CASSLGRGTSGGAKYNEQFF
J gene: TRBJ1-4; V gene: TRBV6-5; clone size: -; D gene: -; CDR3 DNA: TGTGCCAGCAGGAGGGATTTTGCAACTAATGAAAAACTGTTTTTT; CDR3 protein: CASRRDFATNEKLFF
J gene: TRBJ1-2; V gene: TRBV6-6; clone size: -; D gene: -; CDR3 DNA: TGTGCCAGCAGTTACTCCCTAGACGGAAACTATGGCTACACCTTC; CDR3 protein: CASSYSLDGNYGYTF
J gene: TRBJ1-4; V gene: TRBV19; clone size: -; D gene: -; CDR3 DNA: TGTGCCAGTAGTACAGGGTCCCTTAATGAAAAACTGTTTTTT; CDR3 protein: CASSTGSLNEKLFF
J gene: TRBJ2-3; V gene: TRBV7-3; clone size: -; D gene: -; CDR3 DNA: TGTGCCAGCAGCATCCTAGGAGGCACAGATACGCAGTATTTT; CDR3 protein: CASSILGGTDTQYF
J gene: TRBJ1-6; V gene: TRBV6-2/TRBV6-3; clone size: -; D gene: -; CDR3 DNA: TGTGCCAGCAGTTACTGGCAGGGATCGGATTCACCCCTCCACTTT; CDR3 protein: CASSYWQGSDSPLHF
J gene: TRBJ2-5; V gene: TRBV5-1; clone size: once; D gene: TRBD2; CDR3 DNA: TGCGCCAGCAGCTTGGCCAGCGGGGGGGAGACCCAGTACTTC; CDR3 protein: CASSLASGGETQYF
J gene: TRBJ1-2; V gene: TRBV20-1; clone size: -; D gene: -; CDR3 DNA: TGCAGTGCTTCCAGGGGATCAGGCTACACCTTC; CDR3 protein: CSASRGSGYTF
J gene: TRBJ2-2; V gene: TRBV5-1; clone size: -; D gene: TRBD2; CDR3 DNA: TGCGCCAGCAGCTTGGAGGGACTAGCGGGACCTAGGGCCGGGGAGCTGTTTTTT; CDR3 protein: CASSLEGLAGPRAGELFF
J gene: TRBJ1-3; V gene: TRBV19; clone size: -; D gene: -; CDR3 DNA: TGTGCCAGTAGTATTCTTGGCGGGGGCTTCTCTGGAAACACCATATATTTT; CDR3 protein: CASSILGGGFSGNTIYF
J gene: TRBJ2-1; V gene: TRBV5-1; clone size: -; D gene: TRBD1; CDR3 DNA: TGCGCCAGCAGCGATACCGGGACAGGGTTTAGCGAGCAGTTCTTC; CDR3 protein: CASSDTGTGFSEQFF
J gene: TRBJ1-3; V gene: TRBV9; clone size: -; D gene: -; CDR3 DNA: TGTGCCAGCAGCGTAGACAGGAACACCATATATTTT; CDR3 protein: CASSVDRNTIYF
J gene: TRBJ1-4; V gene: TRBV7-9; clone size: -; D gene: -; CDR3 DNA: TGTGCCAGCAACAGACGGACTAATGAAAAACTGTTTTTT; CDR3 protein: CASNRRTNEKLFF
J gene: TRBJ1-6; V gene: TRBV4-3; clone size: once; D gene: -; CDR3 DNA: TGCGCCAGCAGCCAAGCGGGGGATAATTCACCCCTCCACTTT; CDR3 protein: CASSQAGDNSPLHF
J gene: TRBJ2-1; V gene: TRBV6-5; clone size: -; D gene: TRBD2; CDR3 DNA: TGTGCCAGCAGTTGGAGTAGCGGGGAGTACAATGAGCAGTTCTTC; CDR3 protein: CASSWSSGEYNEQFF
J gene: TRBJ1-6; V gene: TRBV7-9; clone size: few; D gene: -; CDR3 DNA: TGTGCCAGCACGAACGAGGAAAATTCACCCCTCCACTTT; CDR3 protein: CASTNEENSPLHF